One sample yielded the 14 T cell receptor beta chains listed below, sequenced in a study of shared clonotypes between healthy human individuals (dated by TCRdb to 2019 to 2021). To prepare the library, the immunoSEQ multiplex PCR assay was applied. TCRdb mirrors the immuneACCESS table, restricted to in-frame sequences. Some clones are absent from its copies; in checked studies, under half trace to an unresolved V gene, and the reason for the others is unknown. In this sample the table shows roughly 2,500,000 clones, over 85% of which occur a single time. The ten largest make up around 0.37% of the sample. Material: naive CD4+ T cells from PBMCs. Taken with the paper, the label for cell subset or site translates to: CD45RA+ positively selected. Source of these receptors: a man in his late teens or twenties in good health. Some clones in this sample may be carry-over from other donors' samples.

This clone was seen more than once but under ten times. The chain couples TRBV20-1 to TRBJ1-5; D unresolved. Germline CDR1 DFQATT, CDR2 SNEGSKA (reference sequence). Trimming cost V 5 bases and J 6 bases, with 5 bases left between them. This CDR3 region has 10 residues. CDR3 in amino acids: CSADIQPQHF. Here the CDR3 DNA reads TGCAGTGCTGACATTCAGCCCCAGCATTTT.

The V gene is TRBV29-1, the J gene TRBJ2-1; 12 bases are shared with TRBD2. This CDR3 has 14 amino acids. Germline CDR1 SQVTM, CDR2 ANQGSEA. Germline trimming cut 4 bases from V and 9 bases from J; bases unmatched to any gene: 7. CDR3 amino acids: CSVVTSGRLREQFF. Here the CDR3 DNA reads TGCAGCGTTGTCACTAGCGGGAGGTTGCGTGAGCAGTTCTTC.

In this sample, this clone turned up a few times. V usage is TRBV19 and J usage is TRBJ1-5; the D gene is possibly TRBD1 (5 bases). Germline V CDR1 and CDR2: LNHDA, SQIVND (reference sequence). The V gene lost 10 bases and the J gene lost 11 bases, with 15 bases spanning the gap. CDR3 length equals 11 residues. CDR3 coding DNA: TGTGCCACCACGCAGGGATTCTCCCAGCATTTT. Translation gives CATTQGFSQHF.

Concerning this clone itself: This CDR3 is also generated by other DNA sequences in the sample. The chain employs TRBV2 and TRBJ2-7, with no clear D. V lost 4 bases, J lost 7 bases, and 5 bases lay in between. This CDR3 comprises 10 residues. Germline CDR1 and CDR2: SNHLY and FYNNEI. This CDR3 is CASSVGEQYF. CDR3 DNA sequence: TGTGCCAGCAGTGTGGGGGAGCAGTACTTC.

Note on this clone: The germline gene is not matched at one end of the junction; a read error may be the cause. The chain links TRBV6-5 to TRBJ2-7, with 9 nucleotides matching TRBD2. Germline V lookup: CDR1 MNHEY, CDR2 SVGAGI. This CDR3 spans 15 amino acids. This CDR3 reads CASSYALAGSSEQYF. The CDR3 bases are TGTGCCAGCAGTTACGCCCTAGCGGGATCCTCCGAGCAGTACTTC.

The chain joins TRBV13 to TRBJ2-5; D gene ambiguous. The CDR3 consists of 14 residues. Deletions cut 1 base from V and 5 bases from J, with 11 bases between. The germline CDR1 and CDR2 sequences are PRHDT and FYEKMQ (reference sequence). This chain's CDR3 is CASSLDSGRETQYF. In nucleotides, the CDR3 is TGTGCCAGCAGCTTAGACTCAGGAAGGGAGACCCAGTACTTC.

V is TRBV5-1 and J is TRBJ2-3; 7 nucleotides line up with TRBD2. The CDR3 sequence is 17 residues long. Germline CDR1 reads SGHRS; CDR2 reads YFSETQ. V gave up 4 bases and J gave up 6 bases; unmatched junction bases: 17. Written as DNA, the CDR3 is TGCGCCAGCAGCCCCAGGCTCGTGGGAGGGTCATTGGATACGCAGTATTTT. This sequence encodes CASSPRLVGGSLDTQYF.

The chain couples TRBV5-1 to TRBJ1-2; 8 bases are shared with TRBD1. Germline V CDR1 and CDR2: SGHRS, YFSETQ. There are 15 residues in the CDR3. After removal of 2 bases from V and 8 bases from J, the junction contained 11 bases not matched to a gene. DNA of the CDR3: TGCGCCAGCAGCTTATCCACAGGGGGACTCAACGGCTACACCTTC. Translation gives CASSLSTGGLNGYTF.

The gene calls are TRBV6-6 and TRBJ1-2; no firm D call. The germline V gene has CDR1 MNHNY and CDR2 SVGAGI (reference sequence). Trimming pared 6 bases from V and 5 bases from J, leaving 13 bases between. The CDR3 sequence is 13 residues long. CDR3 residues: CASSYQEEYGYTF. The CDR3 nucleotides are TGTGCCAGCAGCTATCAGGAAGAATATGGCTACACCTTC.

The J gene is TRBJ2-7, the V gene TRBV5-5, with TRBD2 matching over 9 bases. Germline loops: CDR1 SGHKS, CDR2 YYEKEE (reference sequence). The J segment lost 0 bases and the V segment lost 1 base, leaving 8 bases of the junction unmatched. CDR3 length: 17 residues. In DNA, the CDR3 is TGTGCCAGCAGCTTGTCGCTAGCGGGACCCTTCTCCTACGAGCAGTACTTC. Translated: CASSLSLAGPFSYEQYF.

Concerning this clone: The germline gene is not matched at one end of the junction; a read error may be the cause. The DNA for the CDR3 is TGTGCCAGCAGCCCATCTGCAGGGGGGCTGTGGATTCTCTTT. It encodes CASSPSAGGLWILF. The genes are TRBV7-9 and TRBJ1-1, with TRBD1 matching over 7 bases. The CDR3 has 14 amino acids. Germline lookup yields CDR1 SEHNR and CDR2 FQNEAQ (reference sequence).

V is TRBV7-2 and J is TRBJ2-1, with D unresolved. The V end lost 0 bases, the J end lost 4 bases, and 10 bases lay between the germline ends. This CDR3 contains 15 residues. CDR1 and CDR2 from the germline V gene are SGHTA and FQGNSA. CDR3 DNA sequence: TGTGCCAGCAGCTTAGCGGTCAATTCATACAATGAGCAGTTCTTC. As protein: CASSLAVNSYNEQFF. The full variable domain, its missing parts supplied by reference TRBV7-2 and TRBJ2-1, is GAGVSQSPSNKVTEKGKDVELRCDPISGHTALYWYRQSLGQGLEFLIYFQGNSAPDKSGLPSDRFSAERTGGSVSTLTIQRTQQEDSAVYLCASSLAVNSYNEQFFGPGTRLTVL.

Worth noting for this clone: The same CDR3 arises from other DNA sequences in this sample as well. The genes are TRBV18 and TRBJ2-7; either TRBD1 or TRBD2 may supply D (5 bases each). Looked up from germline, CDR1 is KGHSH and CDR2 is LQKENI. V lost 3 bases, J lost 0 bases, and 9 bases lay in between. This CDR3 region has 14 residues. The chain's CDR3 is CASSPGRNSYEQYF. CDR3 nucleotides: TGTGCCAGCTCACCGGGACGGAACTCCTACGAGCAGTACTTC.

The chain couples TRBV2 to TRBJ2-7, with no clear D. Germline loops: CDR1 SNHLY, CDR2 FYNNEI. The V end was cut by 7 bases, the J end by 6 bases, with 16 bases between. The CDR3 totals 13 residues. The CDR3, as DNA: TGTGCCAGCACGTACATAGTACCTCGCGAGCAGTACTTC. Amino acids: CASTYIVPREQYF. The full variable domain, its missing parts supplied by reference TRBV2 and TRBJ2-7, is EPEVTQTPSHQVTQMGQEVILRCVPISNHLYFYWYRQILGQKVEFLVSFYNNEISEKSEIFDDQFSVERPDGSNFTLKIRSTKLEDSAMYFCASTYIVPREQYFGPGTRLTVT.